This T cell receptor (beta chain) was identified in a study of cytomegalovirus exposure and HLA in healthy donors. CDR1 and CDR2 from the germline V gene are KGHSH and LQKENI. Trimming removed 2 bases at V and 7 bases at J, with 9 bases between. This CDR3 spans 12 amino acids. With 60 Vbeta and 13 Jbeta primers, the PCR was carried out. Profiling relied on immunoSEQ multiplex PCR, and the TCRdb table lists in-frame clones only, not all of them. Among about 170,000 clones listed, roughly 76% were seen once. This chain links TRBV18 with TRBJ2-7; TRBD2 is a possible D gene (5 bases). The sample taken for sequencing was PBMCs. The origin of this receptor is a male donor in good health and CMV-seronegative. In DNA form, the CDR3 reads TGTGCCAGCTCACCATGGGGAGAGGAGCAGTACTTC. Its translation is CASSPWGEEQYF.